These 4 T cell receptor beta chains were sequenced from one sample in a study of molecular identifiers for immune sequencing clone quantification. TCRdb re-analysed the PCR reads in MiXCR, keeping a single row per CDR3 protein. Counted here are 88,000 or so distinct CDR3 sequences, around 20% occurring once; the ten biggest clones make up around 1%. Sequenced: naive CD8+ T cells from blood, with Jurkat cell RNA spiked in. Subset: FACS-sorted CD8+CD4-CCR7+CD45RA+ naive T cells. Receptor source: a human donor in good health. Some libraries in this study had Jurkat cell RNA spiked in.

This clonotype was picked up a small number of times. The V gene is TRBV4-3, the J gene TRBJ2-3; TRBD2 might be the D (5 bases). The V gene lost 0 bases and the J gene lost 4 bases, with 20 bases spanning the gap. Looked up from germline, CDR1 is LGHNA and CDR2 is YSLEER. There are 18 residues in the CDR3. The CDR3 loop reads CASSQDFEGGFPPDTQYF. In DNA form, the CDR3 reads TGCGCCAGCAGCCAAGATTTTGAGGGCGGGTTCCCCCCAGATACGCAGTATTTT.

V and J are TRBV4-3 and TRBJ1-5; a possible D gene is TRBD1 (6 bases). Trimming cost V 0 bases and J 7 bases, with 10 bases left between them. Germline CDR1 and CDR2: LGHNA and YSLEER. This CDR3 contains 14 residues. The CDR3 spells CASSQDRGKQPQHF. The CDR3 DNA reads as TGCGCCAGCAGCCAAGATAGGGGGAAACAGCCCCAGCATTTT.

This clonotype came up once. With a much larger clone just one base away, this may be a read error. The rearrangement links TRBV5-4 to TRBJ2-3; 14 bases align to TRBD2. This CDR3 is 16 amino acids long. CDR1 is SGHNT and CDR2 is YYREEE in the germline V gene (reference sequence). As DNA, the CDR3 is TGTGCCAGCAGCGACTGGGGACTAGCGGGGGAAGATACGCAGTGTTTT. Translation gives CASSDWGLAGEDTQCF.

Regarding this clonotype: This may come from a read error, since a much larger clone is one base off. This chain connects TRBV7-6 to TRBJ2-7; D remains unclear. Per the germline V gene, CDR1 is SGHVS and CDR2 is FNYEAQ. Deletions cut 5 bases from V and 1 base from J, with 15 bases between. The CDR3 spans 15 residues. The chain's CDR3 is CASSIDVRNSYEQYF. The CDR3 coding sequence is TGTGCCAGCAGCATCGACGTAAGAAATTCCTACGAGCAGTACTTC.